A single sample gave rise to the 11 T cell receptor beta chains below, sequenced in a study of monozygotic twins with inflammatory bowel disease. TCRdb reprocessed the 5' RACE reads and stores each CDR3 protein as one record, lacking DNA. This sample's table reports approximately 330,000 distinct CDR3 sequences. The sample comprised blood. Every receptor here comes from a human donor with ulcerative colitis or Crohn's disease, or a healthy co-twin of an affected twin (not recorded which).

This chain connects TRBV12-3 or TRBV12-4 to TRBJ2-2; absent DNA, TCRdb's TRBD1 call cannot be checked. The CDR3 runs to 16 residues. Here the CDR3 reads CASSLRGQSPTGELFF.

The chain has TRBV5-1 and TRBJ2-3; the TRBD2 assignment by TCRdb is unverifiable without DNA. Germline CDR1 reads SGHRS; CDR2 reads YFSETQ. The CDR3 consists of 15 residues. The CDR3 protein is CASSFLAGNGDTQYF. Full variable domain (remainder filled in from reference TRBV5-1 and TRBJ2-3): KAGVTQTPRYLIKTRGQQVTLSCSPISGHRSVSWYQQTPGQGLQFLFEYFSETQRNKGNFPGRFSGRQFSNSRSEMNVSTLELGDSALYLCASSFLAGNGDTQYFGPGTRLTVL.

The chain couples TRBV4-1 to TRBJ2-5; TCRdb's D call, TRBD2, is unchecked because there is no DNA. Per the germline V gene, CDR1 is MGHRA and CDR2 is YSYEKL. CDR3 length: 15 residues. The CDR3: CASSQVAGSQETQYF.

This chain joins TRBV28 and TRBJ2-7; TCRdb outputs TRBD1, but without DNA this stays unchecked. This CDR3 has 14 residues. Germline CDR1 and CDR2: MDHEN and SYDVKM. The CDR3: CASSGTDNAYEQYF.

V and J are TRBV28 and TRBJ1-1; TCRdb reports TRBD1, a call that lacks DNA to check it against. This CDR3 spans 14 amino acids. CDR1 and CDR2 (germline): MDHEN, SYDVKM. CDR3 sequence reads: CASSPLAADFEAFF.

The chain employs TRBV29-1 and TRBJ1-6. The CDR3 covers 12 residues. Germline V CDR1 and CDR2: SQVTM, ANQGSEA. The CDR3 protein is CSVGGDNSPLHF.

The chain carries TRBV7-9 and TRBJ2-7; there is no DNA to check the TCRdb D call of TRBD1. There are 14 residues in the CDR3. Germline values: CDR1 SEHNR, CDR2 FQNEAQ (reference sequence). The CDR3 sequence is CASSLSLGHYEQYF. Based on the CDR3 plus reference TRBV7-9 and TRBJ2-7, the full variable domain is DTGVSQNPRHKITKRGQNVTFRCDPISEHNRLYWYRQTLGQGPEFLTYFQNEAQLEKSRLLSDRFSAERPKGSFSTLEIQRTEQGDSAMYLCASSLSLGHYEQYFGPGTRLTVT.

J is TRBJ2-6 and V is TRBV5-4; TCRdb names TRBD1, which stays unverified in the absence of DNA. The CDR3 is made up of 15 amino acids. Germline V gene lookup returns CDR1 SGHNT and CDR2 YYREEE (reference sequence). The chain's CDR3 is CASSNVHSGANVLTF. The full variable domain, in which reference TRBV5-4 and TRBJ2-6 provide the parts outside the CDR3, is ETGVTQSPTHLIKTRGQQVTLRCSSQSGHNTVSWYQQALGQGPQFIFQYYREEENGRGNFPPRFSGLQFPNYSSELNVNALELDDSALYLCASSNVHSGANVLTFGAGSRLTVL.

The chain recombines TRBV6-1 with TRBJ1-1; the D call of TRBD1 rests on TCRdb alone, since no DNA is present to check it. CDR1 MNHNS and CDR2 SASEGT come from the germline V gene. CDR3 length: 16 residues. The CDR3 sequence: CASRRDRNAANTEAFF.

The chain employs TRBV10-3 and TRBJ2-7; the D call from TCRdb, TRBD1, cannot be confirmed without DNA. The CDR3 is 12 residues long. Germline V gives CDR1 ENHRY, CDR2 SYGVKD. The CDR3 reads CASRTGENEQYF.

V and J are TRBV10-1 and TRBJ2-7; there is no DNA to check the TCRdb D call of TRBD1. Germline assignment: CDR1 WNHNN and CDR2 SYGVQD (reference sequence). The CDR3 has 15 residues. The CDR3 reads CASSERAGRTGEQYF.